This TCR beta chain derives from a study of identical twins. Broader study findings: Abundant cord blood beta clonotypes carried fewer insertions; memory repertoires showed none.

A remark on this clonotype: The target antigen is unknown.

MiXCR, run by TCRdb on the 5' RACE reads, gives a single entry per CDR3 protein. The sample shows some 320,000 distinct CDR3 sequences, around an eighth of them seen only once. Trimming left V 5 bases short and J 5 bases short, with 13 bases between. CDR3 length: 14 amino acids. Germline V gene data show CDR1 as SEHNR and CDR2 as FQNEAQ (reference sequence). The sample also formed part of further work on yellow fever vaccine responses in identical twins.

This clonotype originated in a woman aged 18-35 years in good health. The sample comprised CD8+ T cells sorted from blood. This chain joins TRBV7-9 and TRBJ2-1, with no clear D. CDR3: CASSLRRPDNEQFF. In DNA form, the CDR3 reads TGTGCCAGCAGCCTCCGACGTCCTGACAATGAGCAGTTCTTC.